This T cell receptor (beta chain) was captured by sequencing in a study of neurological immune-mediated disorders. At least ten counts were recorded for this clonotype. It was by 5'RACE with 10-nucleotide random UMIs that the cDNA was made. TCRdb re-called the 5' RACE reads with MiXCR, one entry per CDR3 protein. The table includes approximately 48,000 distinct CDR3 sequences, approximately 3% detected once. V lost 7 bases to trimming and J lost 6 bases, with 14 bases between them. Germline CDR1 is ENHRY and CDR2 is SYGVKD. This CDR3 spans 13 amino acids. The TCR was taken from a woman aged 45-65 years with multiple sclerosis. Sequenced material: PBMCs. The chain has TRBV10-3 and TRBJ2-3; D not resolved. The CDR3 here is CAITGQPGDTQYF. CDR3 nucleotide sequence: TGTGCCATCACCGGCCAACCCGGGGATACGCAGTATTTT.